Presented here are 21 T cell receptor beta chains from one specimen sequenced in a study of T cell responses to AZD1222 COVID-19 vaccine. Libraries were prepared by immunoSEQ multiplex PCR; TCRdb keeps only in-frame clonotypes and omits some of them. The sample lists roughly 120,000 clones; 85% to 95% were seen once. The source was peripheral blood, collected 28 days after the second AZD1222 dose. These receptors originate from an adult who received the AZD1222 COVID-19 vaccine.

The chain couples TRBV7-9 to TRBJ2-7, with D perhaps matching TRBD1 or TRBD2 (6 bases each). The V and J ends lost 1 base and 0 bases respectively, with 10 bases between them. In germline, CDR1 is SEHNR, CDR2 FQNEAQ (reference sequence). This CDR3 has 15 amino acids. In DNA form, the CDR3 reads TGTGCCAGCAGCTTAGAAGGGGGGCCCTCCTACGAGCAGTACTTC. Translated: CASSLEGGPSYEQYF.

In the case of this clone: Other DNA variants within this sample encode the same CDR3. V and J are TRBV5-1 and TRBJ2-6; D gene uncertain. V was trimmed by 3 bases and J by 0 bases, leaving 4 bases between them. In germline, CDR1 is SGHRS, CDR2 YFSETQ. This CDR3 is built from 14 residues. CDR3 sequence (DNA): TGCGCCAGCAGCTCCGGCTCTGGGGCCAACGTCCTGACTTTC. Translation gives CASSSGSGANVLTF.

The DNA for the CDR3 is TGTGCCAGCAGCTTTCCGGACAGGGGCACCTACGAGCAGTACTTC. This encodes CASSFPDRGTYEQYF. The chain joins TRBV7-2 to TRBJ2-7, with 9 bases aligning to TRBD1. The germline V gene has CDR1 SGHTA and CDR2 FQGNSA. There are 15 residues in the CDR3. Trimming took 3 bases from V and 2 from J; bases not matched to a gene: 5.

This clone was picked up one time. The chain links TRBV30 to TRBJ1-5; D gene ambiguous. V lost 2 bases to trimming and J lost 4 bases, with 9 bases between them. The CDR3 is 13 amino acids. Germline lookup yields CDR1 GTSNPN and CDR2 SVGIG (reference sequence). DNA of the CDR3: TGTGCCTGGAGTCCCGGACCTAATCAGCCCCAGCATTTT. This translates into CAWSPGPNQPQHF.

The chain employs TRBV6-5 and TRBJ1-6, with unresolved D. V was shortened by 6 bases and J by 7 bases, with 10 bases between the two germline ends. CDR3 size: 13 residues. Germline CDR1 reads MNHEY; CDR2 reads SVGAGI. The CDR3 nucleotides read TGTGCCAGCAGCCGGTTCCTCAATTCACCCCTCCACTTT. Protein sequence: CASSRFLNSPLHF.

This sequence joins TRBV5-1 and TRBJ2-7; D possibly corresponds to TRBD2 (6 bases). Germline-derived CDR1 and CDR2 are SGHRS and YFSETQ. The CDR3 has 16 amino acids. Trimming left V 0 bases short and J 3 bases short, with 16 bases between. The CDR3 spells CASSLAPAGGIYEQYF. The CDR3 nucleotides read TGCGCCAGCAGCTTGGCTCCAGCTGGGGGGATCTACGAGCAGTACTTC.

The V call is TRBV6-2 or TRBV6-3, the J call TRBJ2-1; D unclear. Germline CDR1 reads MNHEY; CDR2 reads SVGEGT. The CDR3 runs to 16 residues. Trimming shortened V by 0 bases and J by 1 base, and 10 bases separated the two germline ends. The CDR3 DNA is TGTGCCAGCAGTTACTCCCCGCGGCGGTCCTACAATGAGCAGTTCTTC. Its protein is CASSYSPRRSYNEQFF.

The CDR3 loop reads CASSESVGSQETQYF. In DNA, the CDR3 is TGTGCCAGCAGTGAAAGTGTTGGGTCCCAAGAGACCCAGTACTTC. This chain uses TRBV6-1 with TRBJ2-5; D gene unclear. Germline assignment: CDR1 MNHNS and CDR2 SASEGT. The CDR3 covers 15 residues. Trimming took off 2 bases at V and 1 base at J, with 11 bases between the two ends.

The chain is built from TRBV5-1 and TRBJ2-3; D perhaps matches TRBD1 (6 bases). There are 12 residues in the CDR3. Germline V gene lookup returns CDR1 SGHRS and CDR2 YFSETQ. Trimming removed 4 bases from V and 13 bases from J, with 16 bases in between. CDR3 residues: CASSQLESGEYF. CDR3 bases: TGCGCCAGCAGCCAATTAGAATCAGGGGAGTATTTT.

The CDR3 loop reads CASSYSQAGGSNTQYF. In DNA, the CDR3 is TGTGCCAGCAGTTATAGCCAGGCAGGGGGCTCAAATACGCAGTATTTT. The chain uses TRBV6-5 and TRBJ2-3; 8 bases fit TRBD1. The ends lost 3 bases at V and 7 bases at J; junction bases unmatched: 12. The CDR3 length is 16 residues. Looked up from germline, CDR1 is MNHEY and CDR2 is SVGAGI.

Here the CDR3 reads CASRFQGGSGTEAFF. The CDR3 DNA reads as TGCGCCAGCAGGTTCCAAGGGGGGAGTGGGACTGAAGCTTTCTTT. The J gene is TRBJ1-1, the V gene TRBV4-1, with D possibly being TRBD1 (6 bases). Trimming took off 6 bases at V and 5 bases at J, with 19 bases between the two ends. Germline lookup yields CDR1 MGHRA and CDR2 YSYEKL. The CDR3 runs to 15 residues.

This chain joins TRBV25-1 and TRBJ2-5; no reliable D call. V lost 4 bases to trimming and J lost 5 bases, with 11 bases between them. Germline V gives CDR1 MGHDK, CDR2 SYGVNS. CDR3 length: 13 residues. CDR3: CASSVGMGETQYF. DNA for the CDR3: TGTGCCAGCAGTGTGGGGATGGGGGAGACCCAGTACTTC.

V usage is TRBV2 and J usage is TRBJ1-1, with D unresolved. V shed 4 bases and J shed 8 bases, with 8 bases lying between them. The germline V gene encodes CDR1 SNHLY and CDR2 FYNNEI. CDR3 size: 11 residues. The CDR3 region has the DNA TGTGCCAGCAGTGGGTTCGGGGAAGCTTTCTTT. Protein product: CASSGFGEAFF.

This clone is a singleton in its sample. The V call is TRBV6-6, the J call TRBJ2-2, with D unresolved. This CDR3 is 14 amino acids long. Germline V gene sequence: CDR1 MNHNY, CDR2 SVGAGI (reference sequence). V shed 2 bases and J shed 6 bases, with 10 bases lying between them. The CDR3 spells CASSYTAGSGELFF. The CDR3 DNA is TGTGCCAGCAGTTACACCGCCGGGTCCGGGGAGCTGTTTTTT.

The CDR3 DNA follows: TGTGCCAGCAGTTTACTTTGGGACAGGGGAAAGTCCGGGGAGCTGTTTTTT. Protein: CASSLLWDRGKSGELFF. The chain has TRBV28 and TRBJ2-2, with TRBD1 identical over 10 bases. With V trimmed by 2 bases and J by 6 bases, 9 bases remained unmatched. Germline loops: CDR1 MDHEN, CDR2 SYDVKM. There are 17 residues in the CDR3.

In nucleotides, the CDR3 is TGCGCCAGCAGTAACAGGGAAGGGAACACTGAAGCTTTCTTT. Its protein product is CASSNREGNTEAFF. The V call is TRBV4-1, the J call TRBJ1-1; a weak D match, TRBD1 (6 bases). Per the germline V gene, CDR1 is MGHRA and CDR2 is YSYEKL. This CDR3 contains 14 residues. The V gene lost 6 bases and the J gene lost 1 base, with 12 bases spanning the gap.

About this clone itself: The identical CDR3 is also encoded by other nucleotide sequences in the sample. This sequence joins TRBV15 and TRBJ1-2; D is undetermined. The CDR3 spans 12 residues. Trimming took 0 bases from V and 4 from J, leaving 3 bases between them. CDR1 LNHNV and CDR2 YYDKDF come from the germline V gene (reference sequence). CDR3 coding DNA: TGTGCCACCAGCAGAGACAGCTATGGCTACACCTTC. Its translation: CATSRDSYGYTF.

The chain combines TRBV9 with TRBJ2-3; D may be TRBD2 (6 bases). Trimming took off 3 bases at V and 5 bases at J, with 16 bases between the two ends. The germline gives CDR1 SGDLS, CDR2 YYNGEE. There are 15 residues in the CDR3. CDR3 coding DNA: TGTGCCAGCAGCGCGGGGACTCTCTTAGGAGATACGCAGTATTTT. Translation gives CASSAGTLLGDTQYF.

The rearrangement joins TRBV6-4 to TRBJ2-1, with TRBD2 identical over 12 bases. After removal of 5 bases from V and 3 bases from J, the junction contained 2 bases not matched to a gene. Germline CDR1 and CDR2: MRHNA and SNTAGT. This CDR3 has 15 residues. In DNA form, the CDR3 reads TGTGCCAGCAGTCAGACTAGCGGGAGCTACAATGAGCAGTTCTTC. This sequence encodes CASSQTSGSYNEQFF.

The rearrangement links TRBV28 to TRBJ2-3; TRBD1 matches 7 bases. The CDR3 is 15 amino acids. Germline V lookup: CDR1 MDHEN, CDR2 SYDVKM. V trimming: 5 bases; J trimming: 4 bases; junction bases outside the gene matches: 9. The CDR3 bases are TGTGCCAGCAGTCGGACAGGCCTTCGTGCAGATACGCAGTATTTT. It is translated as CASSRTGLRADTQYF.

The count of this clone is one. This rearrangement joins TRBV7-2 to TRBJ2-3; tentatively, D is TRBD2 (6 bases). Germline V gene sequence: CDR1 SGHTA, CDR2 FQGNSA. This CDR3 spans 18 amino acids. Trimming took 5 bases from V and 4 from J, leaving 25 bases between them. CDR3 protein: CASSRNSVAGSVADTQYF. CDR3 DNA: TGTGCCAGCAGCCGCAACTCAGTGGCGGGAAGTGTCGCAGATACGCAGTATTTT.